The rows below give T cell receptor beta chains drawn from one sample of a study of T cell responses to AZD1222 COVID-19 vaccine. TCRdb's table, derived via immunoSEQ multiplex PCR, lists solely in-frame clones and lacks some. The sample lists some 120,000 clones, 85% to 95% occurring once. Specimen: peripheral blood, collected on day 0 of AZD1222 vaccination. The receptors stem from an adult in good health. CDR3s include the opening cysteine and the closing phenylalanine or tryptophan. D genes are given only for firm matches. A clone size is listed for some rows: how often the clone was seen (once, few, many), or a class if it is expanded.

j_gene	abundance	d_gene	v_gene	CDR3aa	CDR3nt
TRBJ2-5	once	TRBD2	TRBV7-2	CASSLFGLAGGETQYF	TGTGCCAGCAGCTTATTTGGCCTAGCGGGAGGCGAGACCCAGTACTTC
TRBJ2-1	once	TRBD2	TRBV19	CASSIGTRGYNEQFF	TGTGCCAGTAGTATCGGGACTAGAGGCTACAATGAGCAGTTCTTC
TRBJ2-1	-	TRBD2	TRBV11-1	CASSLREGFNEQFF	TGTGCCAGCAGCTTACGGGAGGGCTTCAATGAGCAGTTCTTC
TRBJ2-1	-	TRBD2	TRBV18	CASSPNLAGGDYNEQFF	TGTGCCAGCTCACCGAATCTAGCGGGAGGGGACTACAATGAGCAGTTCTTC
TRBJ2-5	-	-	TRBV18	CASSLLMAAQETQYF	TGTGCCAGCTCACTATTAATGGCAGCCCAAGAGACCCAGTACTTC
TRBJ1-2	-	-	TRBV7-9	CASSLSLGQSHGYTF	TGTGCCAGCAGCTTATCGTTAGGACAGTCCCATGGCTACACCTTC
TRBJ1-5	-	TRBD1	TRBV11-2	CASSVGTGGDQPQHF	TGTGCCAGCAGCGTTGGGACAGGGGGCGATCAGCCCCAGCATTTT
TRBJ1-6	few	-	TRBV5-1	CASSFGFVGNSPLHF	TGCGCCAGCAGCTTTGGGTTTGTCGGTAATTCACCCCTCCACTTT
TRBJ2-1	-	TRBD1	TRBV30	CAWSAHRGSNNEQFF	TGTGCCTGGAGTGCCCACAGGGGATCGAACAATGAGCAGTTCTTC
TRBJ2-1	-	TRBD2	TRBV20-1	CSATLAGGQFF	TGCAGTGCCACCCTAGCGGGAGGGCAGTTCTTC
TRBJ2-7	-	-	TRBV28	CASTAGYEQYF	TGTGCCAGCACTGCAGGGTACGAGCAGTACTTC
TRBJ2-7	-	TRBD1	TRBV19	CASSTRQGYNEQYF	TGTGCCAGTAGTACCCGACAGGGGTACAACGAGCAGTACTTC
TRBJ2-7	-	-	TRBV6-5	CASSRTGYEQYF	TGTGCCAGCAGCCGTACAGGGTACGAGCAGTACTTC
TRBJ1-3	-	-	TRBV7-9	CASSPQQGTGNTIYF	TGTGCCAGCAGCCCACAACAGGGAACTGGAAACACCATATATTTT
TRBJ2-3	few	-	TRBV6-5	CASTFGAGGTDTQYF	TGTGCCAGCACTTTCGGCGCAGGGGGCACAGATACGCAGTATTTT
TRBJ1-5	-	-	TRBV28	CASSLSGGPNSNQPQHF	TGTGCCAGCAGTTTATCTGGGGGACCCAATAGCAATCAGCCCCAGCATTTT
TRBJ2-3	-	-	TRBV28	CASSLRGAHGTDTQYF	TGTGCCAGCAGTTTACGGGGGGCTCACGGCACAGATACGCAGTATTTT
TRBJ2-7	once	-	TRBV6-1	CASSETGARLSFLEQYF	TGTGCCAGCAGTGAAACTGGGGCGCGCCTCTCTTTCTTGGAGCAGTACTTC
TRBJ2-3	-	-	TRBV6-5	CASSIYGGSTDTQYF	TGTGCCAGCAGTATCTATGGAGGTAGCACAGATACGCAGTATTTT
TRBJ1-2	-	-	TRBV5-1	CASSLAPYPTNYGYTF	TGCGCCAGCAGCTTGGCGCCCTACCCGACTAACTATGGCTACACCTTC
TRBJ1-2	-	-	TRBV5-1	CASSLDTVPNYGYTF	TGCGCCAGCAGCTTGGATACAGTCCCTAACTATGGCTACACCTTC
TRBJ2-3	-	TRBD2	TRBV28	CASIMSGTPPDTQYF	TGTGCCAGCATTATGAGCGGGACTCCCCCAGATACGCAGTATTTT
TRBJ1-1	-	-	TRBV5-6	CASSSPLQGLTEAFF	TGTGCCAGCAGTTCTCCCCTTCAGGGGTTAACTGAAGCTTTCTTT
TRBJ2-1	once	-	TRBV28	CASSIAVYNEQFF	TGTGCCAGCAGCATAGCCGTCTACAATGAGCAGTTCTTC
TRBJ1-2	-	-	TRBV12-3/TRBV12-4	CASSSLGGYTF	TGTGCCAGCAGTTCCCTGGGGGGCTACACCTTC
TRBJ2-1	-	TRBD2	TRBV18	CASSLAGGHNEQFF	TGTGCCAGCTCGCTAGCGGGAGGGCACAATGAGCAGTTCTTC
TRBJ2-5	-	TRBD1	TRBV3-1/TRBV3-2	CASSQVYQGAGETQYF	TGTGCCAGCAGCCAAGTCTATCAGGGGGCAGGGGAGACCCAGTACTTC
TRBJ2-1	-	-	TRBV27	CATRTGLKSSYNEQFF	TGTGCCACCCGGACCGGACTCAAGAGCTCCTACAATGAGCAGTTCTTC
TRBJ1-1	once	-	TRBV6-4	CASRAVPGGTEAFF	TGTGCCAGCAGAGCAGTCCCCGGGGGCACTGAAGCTTTCTTT
TRBJ2-3	-	-	TRBV30	CAWSRRDPWDTQYF	TGTGCCTGGAGTCGCCGGGACCCCTGGGATACGCAGTATTTT
TRBJ2-7	-	-	TRBV7-9	CASSLVTDYEQYF	TGTGCCAGCAGCTTAGTGACAGACTACGAGCAGTACTTC
TRBJ1-2	-	-	TRBV6-6	CASSYSTVNYGYTF	TGTGCCAGCAGTTATTCTACAGTTAACTATGGCTACACCTTC
TRBJ2-7	-	TRBD2	TRBV19	CASSISTGGPLEQYF	TGTGCCAGTAGTATATCAACGGGAGGGCCGTTGGAGCAGTACTTC
TRBJ1-1	-	-	TRBV7-8	CASSLVVGADEAFF	TGTGCCAGCAGCTTAGTGGTGGGGGCAGATGAAGCTTTCTTT
TRBJ2-2	-	-	TRBV7-2	CASSPERGRTGELFF	TGTGCCAGCAGCCCCGAAAGGGGAAGGACCGGGGAGCTGTTTTTT
TRBJ1-1	once	-	TRBV2	CASIRASNTEAFF	TGTGCCAGCATAAGGGCCTCGAACACTGAAGCTTTCTTT
TRBJ2-3	-	-	TRBV6-4	CASSMAGSTDTQYF	TGTGCCAGCAGTATGGCGGGTAGCACCGATACGCAGTATTTT
TRBJ1-1	few	-	TRBV20-1	CSASGTPYFF	TGCAGTGCTAGCGGGACTCCCTACTTCTTT
TRBJ1-1	few	-	TRBV5-4	CASSLDSAQAFF	TGTGCCAGCAGCTTGGACTCGGCCCAAGCTTTCTTT
TRBJ2-3	-	-	TRBV29-1	CSGTGSTDTQYF	TGCAGCGGGACCGGTAGCACAGATACGCAGTATTTT
TRBJ2-7	-	-	TRBV2	CASSPERGPYSSEQYF	TGTGCCAGCAGCCCTGAGAGAGGGCCTTATTCTAGTGAGCAGTACTTC
TRBJ1-5	-	-	TRBV28	CASSLRTQVRPQHF	TGTGCCAGCAGTTTACGGACACAGGTCCGGCCCCAGCATTTT
TRBJ2-1	once	-	TRBV13	CASSPSTRDEQFF	TGTGCCAGCAGCCCGTCGACTAGGGATGAGCAGTTCTTC
TRBJ1-5	-	-	TRBV28	CASSPLGGRGQPQHF	TGTGCCAGCAGTCCCCTGGGAGGGAGGGGTCAGCCCCAGCATTTT
TRBJ2-3	-	-	TRBV19	CAGGGRHADTQYF	TGTGCCGGGGGGGGCCGGCACGCAGATACGCAGTATTTT
TRBJ2-3	-	TRBD2	TRBV7-9	CASSSRLAGGGDTQYF	TGTGCCAGCAGCTCCAGACTAGCGGGAGGGGGAGATACGCAGTATTTT
TRBJ1-1	few	-	TRBV6-1	CASSDRENTEAFF	TGTGCCAGCAGTGACAGGGAGAACACTGAAGCTTTCTTT
TRBJ1-1	-	-	TRBV5-1	CASNDFLNTEAFF	TGCGCCAGCAATGACTTCCTGAACACTGAAGCTTTCTTT
TRBJ1-2	-	TRBD1	TRBV10-3	CAHRDSEVYGYTF	TGTGCCCATAGGGACAGTGAGGTCTATGGCTACACCTTC
TRBJ2-1	-	-	TRBV18	CASSPSAGYNEQFF	TGTGCCAGCTCACCTTCGGCAGGGTACAATGAGCAGTTCTTC
TRBJ1-4	-	TRBD1	TRBV28	CASSLVQGAVREKLFF	TGTGCCAGCAGCCTGGTCCAGGGGGCGGTGCGTGAAAAACTGTTTTTT
TRBJ2-2	-	-	TRBV11-2	CANADLNTGELFF	TGTGCCAACGCGGACCTTAACACCGGGGAGCTGTTTTTT
TRBJ2-2	-	-	TRBV11-3	CASSFAGSTGELFF	TGTGCCAGCAGCTTCGCTGGGTCTACCGGGGAGCTGTTTTTT
TRBJ2-7	once	-	TRBV10-3	CAISDAVYEQYF	TGTGCCATCAGTGACGCGGTCTACGAGCAGTACTTC
TRBJ1-5	-	-	TRBV5-6	CASSLYGWLDQPQHF	TGTGCCAGCAGCTTGTACGGATGGTTGGATCAGCCCCAGCATTTT